This T cell receptor beta chain emerged from a study of OX40 agonist ivuxolimab in advanced cancers. Overall study: It was ivuxolimab, an agonistic anti-OX40 (CD134) antibody, that patients were treated with.

Germline V CDR1 and CDR2: LNHDA, SQIVND (reference sequence). Trimming cost V 3 bases and J 10 bases, with 19 bases left between them. This CDR3 has 14 amino acids. Produced via immunoSEQ multiplex PCR; TCRdb's table is partial and in-frame only. The top ten clones hold over 1% of a sample with around 63,000 clones, roughly 89% of them seen once. The source was CD4+ or CD8+ T cells sorted from blood, collected in a trial of the OX40 agonist ivuxolimab. This chain links TRBV19 with TRBJ2-7, with a tentative D call TRBD2 (6 bases). The receptor's source is an adult with an advanced solid tumor such as melanoma, head and neck, liver or kidney cancer. CDR3 coding DNA: TGTGCCAGTAGTATCAGATCGCGGGACTTCGAACAGTACTTC. Protein: CASSIRSRDFEQYF. The full variable domain, rest sourced from reference TRBV19 and TRBJ2-7, is DGGITQSPKYLFRKEGQNVTLSCEQNLNHDAMYWYRQDPGQGLRLIYYSQIVNDFQKGDIAEGYSVSREKKESFPLTVTSAQKNPTAFYLCASSIRSRDFEQYFGPGTRLTVT.